The present entry profiles one T cell receptor (beta chain) with its context. The target antigen is unknown. The data derive from a study of OX40 agonist ivuxolimab in advanced cancers. Study at large: Of the patients, three showed partial responses, one with hepatocellular carcinoma and two with cutaneous melanoma. Points from the study as a whole: More expanded clones were found, on average, in CD8+ than in CD4+ T cells. The study observed clonal expansion of CD4+ and CD8+ blood T cells by week 6 at 0.1 to 3.0 mg/kg.

This CDR3 has 14 residues. The germline V and J ends were trimmed by 6 bases and 1 base, with 10 bases remaining between them. CDR1 is MDHEN and CDR2 is SYDVKM in the germline V gene. The assay was immunoSEQ multiplex PCR, and TCRdb's table has in-frame clones only and misses some. The sample lists tens of thousands of clones, about 93% occurring once. V usage is TRBV28 and J usage is TRBJ1-5; D is ambiguous. This sequence was found in an adult with an advanced solid tumor such as melanoma, head and neck, liver or kidney cancer. Sequenced material: CD4+ or CD8+ T cells sorted from blood, taken in a trial of the OX40 agonist ivuxolimab. The CDR3, as DNA: TGTGCCAGCAGGTGGGGAGAGAGCAATCAGCCCCAGCATTTT. Translation: CASRWGESNQPQHF.